The 29 T cell receptor beta chains reported below all come from one sample, sequenced in a study of T cell responses to AZD1222 COVID-19 vaccine. Using immunoSEQ multiplex PCR, the repertoire was profiled, and TCRdb retains in-frame clones only, with some absent. The sample holds 100,000 to 150,000 clones; over 75% are singletons and the top ten take roughly 8.7%. Material: peripheral blood, obtained 28 days after the second dose of the MenACWY control vaccine. These receptors came from an adult who received the MenACWY meningococcal vaccine as a control.

The chain couples TRBV11-2 to TRBJ2-7; the D gene is possibly TRBD1 (5 bases). The CDR3 extends over 14 amino acids. From germline, CDR1 is SGHAT and CDR2 FQNNGV. The ends were cut back, 2 bases at V and 0 bases at J, with 8 bases in the middle. In DNA form, the CDR3 reads TGTGCCAGCAGCTTAAGGCAGGGCTCCTACGAGCAGTACTTC. Translating gives CASSLRQGSYEQYF.

This clone was observed a few times. The V call is TRBV29-1, the J call TRBJ1-6; 10 nucleotides agree with TRBD1. The V and J ends lost 7 bases and 10 bases, in that order; junction bases with no gene match: 4. The CDR3 spans 12 residues. Germline V gene data show CDR1 as SQVTM and CDR2 as ANQGSEA. CDR3 sequence reads: CSAGQGGSPLHF. In DNA form, the CDR3 reads TGCAGCGCCGGACAGGGGGGGTCACCCCTCCACTTT.

A single count supports this clone. The V call is TRBV19, the J call TRBJ1-6; D call uncertain. V was cut by 3 bases and J by 0 bases, with 15 bases left in between. The CDR3 loop spans 18 amino acids. Per germline, CDR1 LNHDA and CDR2 SQIVND (reference sequence). Here the CDR3 DNA reads TGTGCCAGTAGTATTCCGAGGGAAAGGAGCTCCTATAATTCACCCCTCCACTTT. Amino acids: CASSIPRERSSYNSPLHF.

The chain couples TRBV7-2 to TRBJ2-5; D is ambiguous. The CDR3 runs 13 residues. V lost 3 bases, J lost 3 bases, and 8 bases lay in between. CDR1 and CDR2 from the germline V gene are SGHTA and FQGNSA. The CDR3 protein is CASSFGPEETQYF. The DNA of the CDR3 is TGTGCCAGCAGCTTCGGGCCCGAAGAGACCCAGTACTTC.

The chain links TRBV5-5 to TRBJ2-1; D call uncertain. In germline, CDR1 is SGHKS, CDR2 YYEKEE (reference sequence). This CDR3 is 13 amino acids long. V dropped 0 bases and J dropped 2 bases, with 3 bases sitting between them. This chain's CDR3 is CASSLETYNEQFF. CDR3 nucleotide sequence: TGTGCCAGCAGCTTGGAGACCTACAATGAGCAGTTCTTC. Drawing the rest from reference TRBV5-5 and TRBJ2-1, the complete variable domain is DAGVTQSPTHLIKTRGQQVTLRCSPISGHKSVSWYQQVLGQGPQFIFQYYEKEERGRGNFPDRFSARQFPNYSSELNVNALLLGDSALYLCASSLETYNEQFFGPGTRLTVL.

The gene calls are TRBV5-4 and TRBJ2-3; 9 bases are shared with TRBD2. Trimming took 3 bases from V and 4 from J; bases not matched to a gene: 3. Per germline, CDR1 SGHNT and CDR2 YYREEE (reference sequence). The CDR3 contains 14 residues. This CDR3 reads CASSSSGISDTQYF. The CDR3 coding sequence is TGTGCCAGCAGCTCTAGCGGGATATCAGATACGCAGTATTTT.

This chain links TRBV6-5 with TRBJ2-5; D may be TRBD2 (6 bases). This CDR3 comprises 14 residues. CDR1 and CDR2 (germline): MNHEY, SVGAGI. The V end was cut by 8 bases, the J end by 2 bases, with 15 bases between. CDR3 residues: CASRPGLPQETQYF. For the CDR3, the DNA is TGTGCCAGCCGACCGGGACTGCCTCAAGAGACCCAGTACTTC.

The rearrangement uses TRBV5-1 and TRBJ2-3; 14 bases are a match to TRBD2. V lost 0 bases, J lost 4 bases, and 7 bases stayed unmatched. The CDR3 sequence is 18 residues long. Germline loops: CDR1 SGHRS, CDR2 YFSETQ. The CDR3 region is CASSLDEKGLAGADTQYF. The CDR3 DNA sequence: TGCGCCAGCAGCTTGGATGAAAAGGGACTAGCGGGAGCAGATACGCAGTATTTT.

The rearrangement uses TRBV2 and TRBJ2-5; unclear D gene. Germline loops: CDR1 SNHLY, CDR2 FYNNEI. The V end lost 5 bases, the J end lost 1 base, and 2 bases lay between the germline ends. The CDR3 spans 11 residues. The chain's CDR3 is CASSLQETQYF. The CDR3 nucleotides are TGTGCCAGCAGTCTCCAAGAGACCCAGTACTTC. Using reference TRBV2 and TRBJ2-5 for the parts outside the CDR3, the full variable domain is EPEVTQTPSHQVTQMGQEVILRCVPISNHLYFYWYRQILGQKVEFLVSFYNNEISEKSEIFDDQFSVERPDGSNFTLKIRSTKLEDSAMYFCASSLQETQYFGPGTRLLVL.

This chain connects TRBV10-2 to TRBJ1-1, with D tentatively TRBD1 (5 bases). The CDR3 has 14 amino acids. Trimming removed 7 bases from V and 0 bases from J, with 12 bases in between. Germline V gene lookup returns CDR1 WSHSY and CDR2 SAAADI. CDR3 nucleotides: TGCGCCAGCACTGACAGTCTCATGAACACTGAAGCTTTCTTT. It encodes CASTDSLMNTEAFF.

This chain links TRBV19 with TRBJ2-2; 8 nucleotides agree with TRBD1. Germline V CDR1 and CDR2: LNHDA, SQIVND (reference sequence). Trimming at V came to 5 bases and at J to 9 bases, leaving 14 bases not matched to a gene. The CDR3 has 16 residues. CDR3 sequence reads: CASSAGTGRGVRELFF. CDR3 sequence (DNA): TGTGCCAGTAGTGCCGGGACAGGTCGCGGGGTTCGGGAGCTGTTTTTT.

V gene TRBV24-1 combines with J gene TRBJ2-2, with a weak D call TRBD2 (5 bases). The CDR3 consists of 18 residues. Germline V gene lookup returns CDR1 KGHDR and CDR2 SFDVKD. V was trimmed by 4 bases and J by 5 bases, leaving 22 bases between them. The CDR3, as DNA: TGTGCCACCAGTGAGCCCCACGGGTCGGGGTTTGGGACCGGGGAGCTGTTTTTT. It encodes CATSEPHGSGFGTGELFF.

The V and J genes are TRBV7-9 and TRBJ2-3, with 9 positions matching TRBD2. The CDR3 totals 17 residues. Germline CDR1 SEHNR, CDR2 FQNEAQ (reference sequence). V dropped 4 bases and J dropped 6; count of bases not matched to a gene: 14. CDR3 protein: CASSSRPLAGAGDTQYF. The CDR3 DNA reads as TGTGCCAGCAGCTCGAGGCCGTTAGCGGGAGCCGGGGATACGCAGTATTTT.

This clone was observed a few times. The rearrangement links TRBV14 to TRBJ1-1; D possibly corresponds to TRBD1 (5 bases). The length of the CDR3 is 16 residues. Looked up from germline, CDR1 is SGHDN and CDR2 is FVKESK. The ends were cut back, 1 base at V and 1 base at J, with 13 bases in the middle. Here the CDR3 reads CASSQVWGMGNTEAFF. CDR3 sequence (DNA): TGTGCCAGCAGCCAAGTATGGGGGATGGGGAACACTGAAGCTTTCTTT.

The rearrangement joins TRBV5-1 to TRBJ1-3; 10 bases line up with TRBD1. This CDR3 region has 15 residues. Looked up from germline, CDR1 is SGHRS and CDR2 is YFSETQ. The V segment lost 4 bases and the J segment 4 bases; nucleotides outside the gene matches: 5. CDR3: CASSEGQGTGNTIYF. The CDR3 DNA sequence: TGCGCCAGCAGCGAGGGACAGGGGACAGGAAACACCATATATTTT.

This clone was seen only a few times. The chain links TRBV29-1 to TRBJ1-2; D is uncertain. The CDR3 covers 14 residues. Looked up from germline, CDR1 is SQVTM and CDR2 is ANQGSEA. The ends were cut back, 4 bases at V and 8 bases at J, with 20 bases in the middle. CDR3 residues: CSVASAGYWEGYTF. CDR3 sequence (DNA): TGCAGCGTTGCCTCGGCAGGATATTGGGAGGGCTACACCTTC.

V is TRBV6-6 and J is TRBJ2-7; either TRBD1 or TRBD2 may fit D (5 bases each). The CDR3 is made up of 14 amino acids. V lost 6 bases and J lost 3, with 15 bases in between. CDR1 and CDR2 (germline): MNHNY, SVGAGI (reference sequence). The CDR3 spells CASRIGTWGYEQYF. The CDR3 DNA sequence: TGTGCCAGCAGAATCGGGACCTGGGGCTACGAGCAGTACTTC.

The V call is TRBV6-2 or TRBV6-3, the J call TRBJ1-4, with D unresolved. Trimming pared 0 bases from V and 6 bases from J, leaving 8 bases between. The CDR3 covers 14 residues. Germline V lookup: CDR1 MNHEY, CDR2 SVGEGT. The CDR3 region has the DNA TGTGCCAGCAGTTACTCCCGGGTCGATGAAAAACTGTTTTTT. This codes for CASSYSRVDEKLFF.

Turning to this clone: At the DNA level, this CDR3 is encoded by other sequences in the same sample as well. This chain connects TRBV5-1 to TRBJ1-2; unclear D gene. V was trimmed by 0 bases and J by 4 bases, leaving 7 bases between them. In germline, CDR1 is SGHRS, CDR2 YFSETQ. The length of the CDR3 is 13 residues. The CDR3 sequence is CASSLEGIYGYTF. The CDR3 DNA follows: TGCGCCAGCAGCTTGGAAGGAATCTATGGCTACACCTTC.

The chain joins TRBV6-5 to TRBJ2-3, with D perhaps matching TRBD1 or TRBD2 (5 bases each). The CDR3 length is 15 residues. V lost 8 bases and J lost 1, with 16 bases in between. Germline V gene sequence: CDR1 MNHEY, CDR2 SVGAGI. The CDR3 here is CASGRGTGGTDTQYF. CDR3 coding DNA: TGTGCCAGCGGAAGAGGGACGGGCGGCACAGATACGCAGTATTTT.

The V call is TRBV2, the J call TRBJ1-1; D uncertain. The CDR3 totals 14 residues. The V gene lost 2 bases and the J gene lost 1 base, with 8 bases spanning the gap. From germline, CDR1 is SNHLY and CDR2 FYNNEI. The CDR3 nucleotides read TGTGCCAGCAGTGAACCGGGTAGGAACACTGAAGCTTTCTTT. It encodes CASSEPGRNTEAFF.

This chain uses TRBV5-1 with TRBJ2-7; TRBD2 is a possible D gene (7 bases). Per germline, CDR1 SGHRS and CDR2 YFSETQ. The CDR3 is 16 residues long. The V end was cut by 0 bases, the J end by 5 bases, with 18 bases between. The CDR3 region has the DNA TGCGCCAGCAGCTTGGGGCCGGGGGGCCCGGAGGACGAGCAGTACTTC. Translated, it gives CASSLGPGGPEDEQYF.

The V call is TRBV11-2, the J call TRBJ2-1; the match to TRBD1 covers 8 bases. CDR1 is SGHAT, CDR2 FQNNGV, per germline. CDR3 length equals 16 residues. Germline trimming cut 1 base from V and 8 bases from J; bases unmatched to any gene: 10. CDR3: CASSLVGDRRNYEQFF. CDR3 nucleotide sequence: TGTGCCAGCAGCTTAGTAGGGGACAGGAGGAATTATGAGCAGTTCTTC.

This rearrangement joins TRBV7-9 to TRBJ2-7; D might be TRBD2 (6 bases). Germline loops: CDR1 SEHNR, CDR2 FQNEAQ (reference sequence). The germline V and J ends were trimmed by 4 bases and 6 bases, with 10 bases remaining between them. The length of the CDR3 is 12 residues. CDR3 nucleotide sequence: TGTGCCAGCAGCTCCTTCGGGGGCGAGCAGTACTTC. Amino acid sequence: CASSSFGGEQYF.

The V gene is TRBV28, the J gene TRBJ1-2; possible D gene TRBD1, 6 bases. The V and J ends lost 8 bases and 5 bases respectively, with 15 bases between them. In germline, CDR1 is MDHEN, CDR2 SYDVKM. The CDR3 spans 13 residues. As DNA, the CDR3 is TGTGCCAGCTCAGGGGCAGGGAGTTATGGCTACACCTTC. This encodes CASSGAGSYGYTF.

This clone was picked up one time. This rearrangement joins TRBV12-3 or TRBV12-4 to TRBJ2-7, with D hard to call. The CDR3 contains 13 residues. V lost 4 bases and J 6 bases, leaving 13 bases between the germline ends. CDR3: CASSSKTYTEQYV. The DNA for the CDR3 is TGTGCCAGCAGTTCTAAGACTTATACCGAGCAGTACGTC.

This sequence joins TRBV4-1 and TRBJ2-5; D is undetermined. The CDR3 spans 13 residues. The germline V gene encodes CDR1 MGHRA and CDR2 YSYEKL. The V end was cut by 1 base, the J end by 4 bases, with 7 bases between. DNA of the CDR3: TGCGCCAGCAGCCAAGGGGCAGGAGAGACCCAGTACTTC. This codes for CASSQGAGETQYF.

In its sample, this clone was seen a few times. The chain joins TRBV30 to TRBJ2-4; D is undetermined. CDR1 is GTSNPN, CDR2 SVGIG, per germline (reference sequence). The CDR3 has 13 residues. V dropped 0 bases and J dropped 7 bases, with 10 bases sitting between them. DNA of the CDR3: TGTGCCTGGAGTGTCTCTGGTAGGAACATTCAGTACTTC. Translated, it gives CAWSVSGRNIQYF.

The chain is built from TRBV30 and TRBJ2-6; no reliable D call. The germline V gene has CDR1 GTSNPN and CDR2 SVGIG (reference sequence). The ends were cut back, 8 bases at V and 2 bases at J, with 7 bases in the middle. CDR3 length equals 12 residues. This CDR3 is CAHIPGANVLTF. The CDR3, as DNA: TGTGCCCACATCCCTGGGGCCAACGTCCTGACTTTC.